This T cell receptor (beta chain) was observed in a study of blood T cell repertoires in COVID-19. The V gene end was trimmed by 5 bases and the J gene end by 8 bases; junction bases not matched to a gene: 13. The CDR3 loop spans 16 amino acids. CDR1 is LGHDT and CDR2 is YNNKEL in the germline V gene (reference sequence). The protocol was immunoSEQ multiplex PCR, while the TCRdb copy is restricted to in-frame clones and leaves out a portion. This table has roughly 140,000 clones, 70% to 90% appearing once. This TCR derives from a woman aged 55-69 years with COVID-19, enrolled during active disease. The rearrangement joins TRBV3-1 (or the pseudogene TRBV3-2) to TRBJ2-1; TRBD1 aligns across 9 bases. Input material: peripheral blood. The DNA for the CDR3 is TGTGCCAGCAGCAAAAGTTTGGGACAGGGAATATATGAGCAGTTCTTC. Translated, it gives CASSKSLGQGIYEQFF.